The 2 T cell receptor beta chains below were found in one sample sequenced in a study of T cell responses to AZD1222 COVID-19 vaccine. Some clones are missing from TCRdb's copy, which holds only in-frame ones; the method was immunoSEQ multiplex PCR. The repertoire includes about 100,000 clones, roughly 90% of them detected once, and about 2.9% sits in the top ten. The material was peripheral blood, obtained on day 0 of AZD1222 vaccination. All receptors come from an adult in good health.

The chain combines TRBV5-1 with TRBJ2-7; weak D call: TRBD2 (6 bases). The germline V and J ends were trimmed by 3 bases and 4 bases, with 14 bases remaining between them. The length of the CDR3 is 14 residues. Per germline, CDR1 SGHRS and CDR2 YFSETQ. CDR3 DNA: TGCGCCAGCAGCTCCACCGGGGGTCAATACGAGCAGTACTTC. Encoded protein: CASSSTGGQYEQYF.

This clone was observed a single time. V is TRBV12-3 or TRBV12-4 and J is TRBJ1-5; TRBD1 might be the D (5 bases). The CDR3 totals 13 residues. V dropped 5 bases and J dropped 4 bases, with 9 bases sitting between them. The CDR3 nucleotides are TGTGCCAGCAGTATGAGGGGTAATCAGCCCCAGCATTTT. Translation: CASSMRGNQPQHF.